This T cell receptor beta chain was recovered during a study of T cells expressing NK-cell markers. Study-wide findings and caveats: In about 6 donors, dominant CD3+CD56+NKG2C+ clonotypes ranked among the top 10 CD8+ clonotypes.

Per the germline V gene, CDR1 is SGHNT and CDR2 is YYREEE (reference sequence). There are 15 residues in the CDR3. Remarks on this clonotype: The antigen remains unidentified.

UMIs accompanied the 5'RACE template switching by which TCR beta cDNA was made. TCRdb re-called the 5' RACE reads and gives one entry per CDR3 protein, without DNA. Its listing shows 300,000 to 500,000 distinct CDR3 sequences. This TCR was recovered from a woman aged 45 to 65 in good health. Sequencing input: blood T cells: a sorted CD56 or NKG2C T cell subset, CD4+ or CD8+ T cells, or bulk PBMC T cells (not recorded which). The chain recombines TRBV5-4 with TRBJ2-6. This chain's CDR3 is CASRRQGSGANVLTF.